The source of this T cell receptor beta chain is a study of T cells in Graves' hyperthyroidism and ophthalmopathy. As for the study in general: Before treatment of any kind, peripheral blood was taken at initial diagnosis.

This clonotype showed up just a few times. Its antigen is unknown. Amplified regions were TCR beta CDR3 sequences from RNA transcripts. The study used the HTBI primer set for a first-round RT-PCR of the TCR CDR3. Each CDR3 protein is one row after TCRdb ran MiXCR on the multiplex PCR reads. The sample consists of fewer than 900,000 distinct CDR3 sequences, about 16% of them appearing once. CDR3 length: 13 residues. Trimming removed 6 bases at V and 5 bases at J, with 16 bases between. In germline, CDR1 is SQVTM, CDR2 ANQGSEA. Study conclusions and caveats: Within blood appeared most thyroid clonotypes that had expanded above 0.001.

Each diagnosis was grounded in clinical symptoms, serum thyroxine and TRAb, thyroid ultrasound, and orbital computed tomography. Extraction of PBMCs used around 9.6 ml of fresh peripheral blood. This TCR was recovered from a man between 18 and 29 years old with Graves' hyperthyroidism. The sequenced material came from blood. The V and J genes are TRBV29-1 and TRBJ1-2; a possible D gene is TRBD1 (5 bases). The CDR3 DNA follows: TGCAGCGTCGCGGGACTGACCTTTTATGGCTACACCTTC. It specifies CSVAGLTFYGYTF. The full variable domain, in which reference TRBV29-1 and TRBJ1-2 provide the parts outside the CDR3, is SAVISQKPSRDICQRGTSLTIQCQVDSQVTMMFWYRQQPGQSLTLIATANQGSEATYESGFVIDKFPISRPNLTFSTLTVSNMSPEDSSIYLCSVAGLTFYGYTFGSGTRLTVV.